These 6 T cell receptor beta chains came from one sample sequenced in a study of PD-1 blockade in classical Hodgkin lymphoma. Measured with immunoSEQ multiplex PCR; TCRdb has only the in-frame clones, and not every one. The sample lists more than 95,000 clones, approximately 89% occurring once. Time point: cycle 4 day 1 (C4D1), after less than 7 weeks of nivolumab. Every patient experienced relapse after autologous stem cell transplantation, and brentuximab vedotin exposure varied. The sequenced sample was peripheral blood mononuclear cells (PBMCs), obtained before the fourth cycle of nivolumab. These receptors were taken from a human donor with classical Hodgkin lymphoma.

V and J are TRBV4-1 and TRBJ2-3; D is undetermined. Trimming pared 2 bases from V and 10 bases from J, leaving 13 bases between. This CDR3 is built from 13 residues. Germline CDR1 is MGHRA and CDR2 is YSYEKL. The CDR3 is CASSQFLYYSQYF. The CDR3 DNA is TGCGCCAGCAGCCAATTTTTATACTATTCGCAGTATTTT.

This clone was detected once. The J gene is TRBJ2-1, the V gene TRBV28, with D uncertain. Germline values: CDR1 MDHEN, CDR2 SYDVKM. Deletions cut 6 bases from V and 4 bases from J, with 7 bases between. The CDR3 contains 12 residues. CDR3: CASSRTYNEQFF. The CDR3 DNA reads TGTGCCAGCAGCCGGACGTACAATGAGCAGTTCTTC.

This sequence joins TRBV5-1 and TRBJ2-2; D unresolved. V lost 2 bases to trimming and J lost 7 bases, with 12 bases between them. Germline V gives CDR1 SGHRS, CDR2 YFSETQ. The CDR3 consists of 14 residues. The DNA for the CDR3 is TGCGCCAGCAGCTTCCAGGAAGTGGTCGGGGAGCTGTTTTTT. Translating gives CASSFQEVVGELFF. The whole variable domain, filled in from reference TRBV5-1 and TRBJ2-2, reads KAGVTQTPRYLIKTRGQQVTLSCSPISGHRSVSWYQQTPGQGLQFLFEYFSETQRNKGNFPGRFSGRQFSNSRSEMNVSTLELGDSALYLCASSFQEVVGELFFGEGSRLTVL.

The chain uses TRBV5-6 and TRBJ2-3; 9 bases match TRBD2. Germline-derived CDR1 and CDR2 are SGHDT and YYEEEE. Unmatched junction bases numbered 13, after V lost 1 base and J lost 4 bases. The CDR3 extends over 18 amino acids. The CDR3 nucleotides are TGTGCCAGCAGCTTGTGGTTCGGGAGCGGGAGGACCTCAGATACGCAGTATTTT. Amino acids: CASSLWFGSGRTSDTQYF.

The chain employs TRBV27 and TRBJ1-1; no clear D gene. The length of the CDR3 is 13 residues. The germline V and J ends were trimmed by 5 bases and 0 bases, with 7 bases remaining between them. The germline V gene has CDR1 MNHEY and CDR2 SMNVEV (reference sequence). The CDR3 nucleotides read TGTGCCAGCAGTGGGCAGCTGAACACTGAAGCTTTCTTT. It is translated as CASSGQLNTEAFF.

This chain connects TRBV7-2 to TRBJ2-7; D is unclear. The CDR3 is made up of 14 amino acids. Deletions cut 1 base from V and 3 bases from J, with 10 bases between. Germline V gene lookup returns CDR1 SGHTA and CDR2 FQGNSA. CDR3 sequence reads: CASSLGTNLYEQYF. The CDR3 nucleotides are TGTGCCAGCAGCTTAGGGACGAATCTCTACGAGCAGTACTTC.